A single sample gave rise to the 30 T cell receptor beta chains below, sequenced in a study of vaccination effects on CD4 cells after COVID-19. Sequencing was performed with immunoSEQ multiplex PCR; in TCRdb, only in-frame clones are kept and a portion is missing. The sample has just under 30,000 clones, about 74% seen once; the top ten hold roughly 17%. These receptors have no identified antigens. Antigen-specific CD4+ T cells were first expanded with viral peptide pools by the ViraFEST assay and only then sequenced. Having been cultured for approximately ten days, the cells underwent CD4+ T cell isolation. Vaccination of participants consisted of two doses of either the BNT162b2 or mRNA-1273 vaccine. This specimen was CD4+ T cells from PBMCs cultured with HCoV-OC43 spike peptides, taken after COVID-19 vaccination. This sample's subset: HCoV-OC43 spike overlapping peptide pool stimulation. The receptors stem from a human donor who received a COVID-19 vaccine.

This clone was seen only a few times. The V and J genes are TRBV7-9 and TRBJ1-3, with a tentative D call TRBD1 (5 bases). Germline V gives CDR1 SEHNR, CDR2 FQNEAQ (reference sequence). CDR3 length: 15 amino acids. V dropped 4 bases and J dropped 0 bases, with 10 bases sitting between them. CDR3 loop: CASSSRGNSGNTIYF. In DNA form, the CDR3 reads TGTGCCAGCAGCTCGAGGGGAAACTCTGGAAACACCATATATTTT.

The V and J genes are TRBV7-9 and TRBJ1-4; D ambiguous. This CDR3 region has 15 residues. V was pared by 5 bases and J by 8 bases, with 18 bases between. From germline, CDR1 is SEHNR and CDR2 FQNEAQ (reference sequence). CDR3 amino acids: CASSQKGSNREKLFF. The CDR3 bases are TGTGCCAGCAGCCAAAAAGGATCGAATCGAGAAAAACTGTTTTTT.

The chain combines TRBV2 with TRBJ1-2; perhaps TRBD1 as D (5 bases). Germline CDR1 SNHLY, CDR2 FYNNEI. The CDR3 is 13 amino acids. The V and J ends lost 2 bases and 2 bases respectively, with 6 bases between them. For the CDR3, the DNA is TGTGCCAGCAGTGAACAGGGAAACTATGGCTACACCTTC. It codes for CASSEQGNYGYTF.

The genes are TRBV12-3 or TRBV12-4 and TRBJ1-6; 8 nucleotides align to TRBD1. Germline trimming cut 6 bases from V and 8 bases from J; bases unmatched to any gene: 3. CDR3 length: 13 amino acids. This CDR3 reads CASRGQGDSPLHF. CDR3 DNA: TGTGCCAGCAGAGGACAGGGAGATTCACCCCTCCACTTT.

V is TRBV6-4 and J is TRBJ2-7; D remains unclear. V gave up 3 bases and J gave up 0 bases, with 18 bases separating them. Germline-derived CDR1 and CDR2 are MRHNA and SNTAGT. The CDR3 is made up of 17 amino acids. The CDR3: CASSESRFGPVSYEQYF. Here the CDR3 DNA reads TGTGCCAGCAGTGAATCAAGGTTCGGACCCGTCTCCTACGAGCAGTACTTC.

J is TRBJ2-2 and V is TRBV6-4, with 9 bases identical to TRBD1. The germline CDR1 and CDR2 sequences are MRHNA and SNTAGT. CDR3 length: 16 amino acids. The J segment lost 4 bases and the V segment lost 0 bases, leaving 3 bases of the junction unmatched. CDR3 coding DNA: TGTGCCAGCAGTGACTCATGGACAGGGGTCACCGGGGAGCTGTTTTTT. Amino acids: CASSDSWTGVTGELFF.

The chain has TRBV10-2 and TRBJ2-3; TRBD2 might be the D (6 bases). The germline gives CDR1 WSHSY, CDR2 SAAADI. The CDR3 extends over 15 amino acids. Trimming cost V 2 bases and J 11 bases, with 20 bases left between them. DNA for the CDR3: TGCGCCAGCAGTGAGAATATGCCCGGGAGTGGGGAGCAGTATTTT. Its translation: CASSENMPGSGEQYF.

In DNA form, the CDR3 reads TGTGCCAGCAGCCAAGCTAGCGGGGGACCAGATACGCAGTATTTT. Translated, it gives CASSQASGGPDTQYF. V is TRBV6-5 and J is TRBJ2-3, with 10 bases aligning to TRBD2. V was clipped by 6 bases and J by 4 bases; unmatched bases: 7. This CDR3 contains 15 residues. CDR1 and CDR2 from the germline V gene are MNHEY and SVGAGI.

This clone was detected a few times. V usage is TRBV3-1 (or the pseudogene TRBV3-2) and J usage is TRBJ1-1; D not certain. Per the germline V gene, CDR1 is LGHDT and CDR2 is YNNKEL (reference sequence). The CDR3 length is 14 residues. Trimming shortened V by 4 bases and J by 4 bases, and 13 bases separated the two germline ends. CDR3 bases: TGTGCCAGCAGCCCCACGGGGTCTGCCACTGAAGCTTTCTTT. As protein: CASSPTGSATEAFF.

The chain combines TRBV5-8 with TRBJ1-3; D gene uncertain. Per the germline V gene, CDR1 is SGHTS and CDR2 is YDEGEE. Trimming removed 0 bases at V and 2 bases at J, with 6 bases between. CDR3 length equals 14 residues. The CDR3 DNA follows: TGTGCCAGCAGCTTGGAGAGTACTGGAAACACCATATATTTT. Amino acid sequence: CASSLESTGNTIYF.

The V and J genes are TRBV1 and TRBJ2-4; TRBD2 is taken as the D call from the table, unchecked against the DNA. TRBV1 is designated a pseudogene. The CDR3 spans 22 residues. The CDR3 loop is CTSSQDSRTSGGPNIAKNIQYF. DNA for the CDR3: TGCACCAGCAGCCAAGATTCCCGGACTAGCGGGGGCCCTAACATAGCCAAAAACATTCAGTACTTC.

The CDR3 protein is CASSPLRQGMGEQFF. The CDR3 DNA reads TGTGCCAGCAGCCCCCTCCGACAGGGGATGGGTGAGCAGTTCTTC. V is TRBV5-6 and J is TRBJ2-1; 8 nucleotides agree with TRBD1. J was trimmed by 9 bases and V by 4 bases; bases with no gene match: 12. The CDR3 is 15 residues long. Germline V gene sequence: CDR1 SGHDT, CDR2 YYEEEE.

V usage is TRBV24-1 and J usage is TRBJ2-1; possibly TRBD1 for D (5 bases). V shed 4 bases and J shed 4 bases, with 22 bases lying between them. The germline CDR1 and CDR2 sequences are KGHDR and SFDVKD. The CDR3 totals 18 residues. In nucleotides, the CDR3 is TGTGCCACCAGTGACCGAGGACAAGAGTTTCTCCGGTACAATGAGCAGTTCTTC. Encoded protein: CATSDRGQEFLRYNEQFF.

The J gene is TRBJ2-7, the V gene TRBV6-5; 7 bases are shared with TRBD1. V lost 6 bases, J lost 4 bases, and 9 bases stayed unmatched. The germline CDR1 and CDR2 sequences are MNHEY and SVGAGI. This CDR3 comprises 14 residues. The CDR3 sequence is CASRRSGTAYEQYF. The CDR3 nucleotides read TGTGCCAGCAGGCGATCCGGGACAGCTTACGAGCAGTACTTC.

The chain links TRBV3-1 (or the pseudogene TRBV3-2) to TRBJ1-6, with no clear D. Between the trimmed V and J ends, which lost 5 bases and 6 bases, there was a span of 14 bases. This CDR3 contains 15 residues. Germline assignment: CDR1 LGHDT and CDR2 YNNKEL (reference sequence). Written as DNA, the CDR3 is TGTGCCAGCAGCGATACCTTTGGCAGTAATTCACCCCTCCACTTT. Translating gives CASSDTFGSNSPLHF.

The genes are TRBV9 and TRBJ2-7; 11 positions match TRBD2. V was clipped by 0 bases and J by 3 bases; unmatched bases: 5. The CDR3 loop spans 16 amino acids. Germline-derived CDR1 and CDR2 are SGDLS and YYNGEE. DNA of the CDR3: TGTGCCAGCAGCGTAGGGCCTAGCGGGGGGTTCTACGAGCAGTACTTC. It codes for CASSVGPSGGFYEQYF.

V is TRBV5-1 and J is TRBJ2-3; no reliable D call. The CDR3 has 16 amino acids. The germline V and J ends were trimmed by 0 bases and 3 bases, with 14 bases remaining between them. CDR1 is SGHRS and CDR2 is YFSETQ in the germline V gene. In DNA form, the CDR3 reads TGCGCCAGCAGCTTGGCCACGTCCATCTCAACAGATACGCAGTATTTT. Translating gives CASSLATSISTDTQYF.

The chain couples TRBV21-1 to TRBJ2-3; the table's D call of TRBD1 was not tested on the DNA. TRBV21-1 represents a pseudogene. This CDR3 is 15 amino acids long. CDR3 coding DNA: TGTGCCAGCAGCACCCCTCCTTTGGGGGCGGATACGCAGTATTTT. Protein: CASSTPPLGADTQYF.

CDR3 residues: CASTEGGGDQETQYF. The CDR3 nucleotides read TGTGCCAGCACCGAAGGAGGGGGTGACCAAGAGACCCAGTACTTC. The genes are TRBV6-5 and TRBJ2-5; possibly TRBD1 or TRBD2 for D (6 bases each). Germline V CDR1 and CDR2: MNHEY, SVGAGI. V lost 7 bases to trimming and J lost 0 bases, with 15 bases between them. CDR3 length: 15 amino acids.

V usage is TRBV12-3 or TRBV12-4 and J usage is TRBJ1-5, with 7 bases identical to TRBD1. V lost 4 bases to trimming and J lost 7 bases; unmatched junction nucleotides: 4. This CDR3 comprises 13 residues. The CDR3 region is CASSYRGEQPQHF. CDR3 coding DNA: TGTGCCAGCAGTTACAGGGGAGAACAGCCCCAGCATTTT.

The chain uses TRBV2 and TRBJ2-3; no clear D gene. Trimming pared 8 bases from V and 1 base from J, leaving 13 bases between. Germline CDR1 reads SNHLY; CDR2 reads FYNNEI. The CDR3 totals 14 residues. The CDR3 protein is CASGRLTGTDTQYF. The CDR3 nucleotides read TGTGCCAGCGGTCGACTTACAGGCACAGATACGCAGTATTTT.

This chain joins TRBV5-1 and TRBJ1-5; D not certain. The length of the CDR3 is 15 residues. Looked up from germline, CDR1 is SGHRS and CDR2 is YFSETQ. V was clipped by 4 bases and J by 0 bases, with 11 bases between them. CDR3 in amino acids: CASSLDGDSNQPQHF. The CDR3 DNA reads TGCGCCAGCAGCCTTGACGGCGATAGCAATCAGCCCCAGCATTTT.

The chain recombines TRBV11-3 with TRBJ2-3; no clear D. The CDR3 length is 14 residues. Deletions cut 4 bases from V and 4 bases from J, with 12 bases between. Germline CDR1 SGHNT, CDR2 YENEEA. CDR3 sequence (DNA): TGTGCCAGCAGCTCCTCAGTGAAACCAGATACGCAGTATTTT. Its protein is CASSSSVKPDTQYF.

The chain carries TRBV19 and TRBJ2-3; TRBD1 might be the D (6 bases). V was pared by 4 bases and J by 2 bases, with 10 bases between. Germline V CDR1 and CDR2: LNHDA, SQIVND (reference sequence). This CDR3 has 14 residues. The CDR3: CASSTRQATDTQYF. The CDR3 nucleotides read TGTGCCAGTAGTACTAGACAGGCCACAGATACGCAGTATTTT.

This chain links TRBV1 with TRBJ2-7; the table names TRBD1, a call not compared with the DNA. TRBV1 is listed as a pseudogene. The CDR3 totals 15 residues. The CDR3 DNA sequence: TGCACCAGCAGCCAAGCCCCGACAGGGGCTTACGAGCAGTACTTC. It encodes CTSSQAPTGAYEQYF.

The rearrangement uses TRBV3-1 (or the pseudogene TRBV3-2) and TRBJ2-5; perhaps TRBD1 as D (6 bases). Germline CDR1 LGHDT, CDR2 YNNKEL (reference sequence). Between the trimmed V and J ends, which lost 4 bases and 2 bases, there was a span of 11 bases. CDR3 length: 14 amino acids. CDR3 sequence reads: CASSRYREQETQYF. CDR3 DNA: TGTGCCAGCAGCCGTTACAGGGAGCAAGAGACCCAGTACTTC.

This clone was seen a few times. DNA of the CDR3: TGTGCCAGCAGCCAAGGGCAGGGGATCCTTTACTATGGCTACACCTTC. Translated: CASSQGQGILYYGYTF. The V gene is TRBV3-1 (or the pseudogene TRBV3-2), the J gene TRBJ1-2, with D possibly being TRBD1 (6 bases). The CDR3 covers 16 residues. Germline V gene data show CDR1 as LGHDT and CDR2 as YNNKEL (reference sequence). The germline V and J ends were trimmed by 1 base and 3 bases, with 15 bases remaining between them.

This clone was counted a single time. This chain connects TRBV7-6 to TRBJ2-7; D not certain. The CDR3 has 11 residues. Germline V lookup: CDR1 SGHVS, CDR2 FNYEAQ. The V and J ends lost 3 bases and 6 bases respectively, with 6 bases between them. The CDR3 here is CASSFSREQYF. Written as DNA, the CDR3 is TGTGCCAGCAGCTTTTCCCGCGAGCAGTACTTC.

The CDR3 nucleotides are TGTGCCAGCAGCCACGAAGCGGGAGGGCCGTACAATGAGCAGTTCTTC. It specifies CASSHEAGGPYNEQFF. The chain couples TRBV4-2 to TRBJ2-1; the match to TRBD2 covers 10 bases. Germline lookup yields CDR1 LGHNA and CDR2 YNFKEQ. The CDR3 contains 16 residues. J was trimmed by 4 bases and V by 3 bases; bases with no gene match: 6.

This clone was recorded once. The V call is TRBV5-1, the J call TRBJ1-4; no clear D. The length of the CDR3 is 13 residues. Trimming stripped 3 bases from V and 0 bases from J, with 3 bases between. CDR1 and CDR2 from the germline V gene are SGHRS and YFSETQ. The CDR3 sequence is CASSSSTNEKLFF. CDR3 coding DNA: TGCGCCAGCAGCTCATCAACTAATGAAAAACTGTTTTTT.